The 29 T cell receptor beta chains presented below share a single source sample, sequenced in a study of identical twins. TCRdb independently ran MiXCR on the 5' RACE reads; one entry per CDR3 protein. The sample includes 550,000 to 700,000 distinct CDR3 sequences, about 20% of them seen just once. The same data also went into a second study, on T cells expressing NK-cell markers.

Sequencing input: PBMCs. These receptors originate from a woman aged 18-30 years in good health.

This clonotype was seen only a few times. The J gene is TRBJ2-1, the V gene TRBV12-3 or TRBV12-4, with 7 positions matching TRBD1. The J segment lost 7 bases and the V segment lost 6 bases, leaving 15 bases of the junction unmatched. The CDR3 consists of 16 residues. CDR3: CASSPGTAPGLNEQFF. Written as DNA, the CDR3 is TGTGCCAGCAGCCCCGGGACAGCCCCGGGGTTGAATGAGCAGTTCTTC.

This clonotype has a handful of counts. CDR3 coding DNA: TGCGCCAGCAGCCGGGACAGGGGGTACACAGATACGCAGTATTTT. It translates to CASSRDRGYTDTQYF. This rearrangement joins TRBV5-1 to TRBJ2-3; 11 bases match TRBD1. J was trimmed by 2 bases and V by 4 bases; bases with no gene match: 3. The CDR3 covers 15 residues. Looked up from germline, CDR1 is SGHRS and CDR2 is YFSETQ. The entire variable domain, with the rest obtained from reference TRBV5-1 and TRBJ2-3, is as follows: KAGVTQTPRYLIKTRGQQVTLSCSPISGHRSVSWYQQTPGQGLQFLFEYFSETQRNKGNFPGRFSGRQFSNSRSEMNVSTLELGDSALYLCASSRDRGYTDTQYFGPGTRLTVL.

A few counts support this clonotype. J is TRBJ1-1 and V is TRBV12-3 or TRBV12-4; D not resolved. CDR3 size: 12 residues. V lost 4 bases and J 5 bases, leaving 8 bases between the germline ends. This CDR3 is CASSYGVTEAFF. CDR3 nucleotide sequence: TGTGCCAGCAGTTATGGGGTAACTGAAGCTTTCTTT.

This clonotype was observed at least ten times. The chain combines TRBV12-3 or TRBV12-4 with TRBJ1-5; D is perhaps TRBD1 (6 bases). The CDR3 totals 12 residues. The ends were cut back, 6 bases at V and 6 bases at J, with 9 bases in the middle. The CDR3 region has the DNA TGTGCCAGCAGGACAGGTGGTCAGCCCCAGCATTTT. This codes for CASRTGGQPQHF.

This clonotype was counted between two and nine times. At one boundary the junction diverges from the germline segment, which might be a read error. V is TRBV27 and J is TRBJ2-1, with 8 nucleotides matching TRBD2. The CDR3 consists of 14 residues. CDR1 MNHEY and CDR2 SMNVEV come from the germline V gene (reference sequence). The CDR3 DNA follows: TGTGCCAGCAGGCCTAGCGGGCCCAACAATGATCAGTTCTTC. Translation gives CASRPSGPNNDQFF.

About this clonotype: This sequence may be a read error, since a much larger clone differs from it by one base. V is TRBV5-1 and J is TRBJ2-3, with TRBD2 matching 7 bases. This CDR3 is built from 15 residues. Germline-derived CDR1 and CDR2 are SGHRS and YFSETQ. The V and J ends lost 0 bases and 5 bases, in that order; junction bases with no gene match: 6. The CDR3 nucleotides are TGCGCCAGCAGCTTGGAGGGACTATACTTAGATACGCAGTATTTT. It translates to CASSLEGLYLDTQYF.

This clonotype was observed many times. One end of the junction does not line up with germline, which may come from a read error. The chain uses TRBV7-7 and TRBJ2-1; 13 bases agree with TRBD2. Germline values: CDR1 SSHAT, CDR2 FNYEAQ (reference sequence). CDR3 length equals 16 residues. The CDR3 nucleotides are TGTGCTAGCAGCTTAGGACTAGCGGGGGCCTTCGATGAGCAGTTCTTC. It translates to CASSLGLAGAFDEQFF. The variable domain in full, completed from reference TRBV7-7 and TRBJ2-1, reads GAGVSQSPRYKVTKRGQDVTLRCDPISSHATLYWYQQALGQGPEFLTYFNYEAQPDKSGLPSDRFSAERPEGSISTLTIQRTEQRDSAMYRCASSLGLAGAFDEQFFGPGTRLTVL.

There are many counts of this clonotype. The V and J genes are TRBV20-1 and TRBJ1-2; 7 bases fit TRBD1. Per germline, CDR1 DFQATT and CDR2 SNEGSKA (reference sequence). CDR3 length: 12 amino acids. V lost 4 bases, J lost 5 bases, and 4 bases stayed unmatched. The CDR3 here is CSANQGDYGYTF. DNA of the CDR3: TGCAGTGCTAATCAGGGGGATTATGGCTACACCTTC.

This clonotype showed up just a few times. The chain links TRBV6-1 to TRBJ2-1, with 8 bases lining up with TRBD2. J gave up 0 bases and V 6 bases, and 7 bases lay outside the gene matches. The CDR3 is 16 amino acids. Germline CDR1 MNHNS, CDR2 SASEGT. In DNA, the CDR3 is TGTGCCAGCAGCCCGGGACTAGTCTCCTCCTACAATGAGCAGTTCTTC. Protein sequence: CASSPGLVSSYNEQFF.

This clonotype was seen only a few times. The CDR3 protein is CASSTGAPYEQYF. The CDR3, as DNA: TGTGCCAGCAGTACCGGGGCCCCTTACGAGCAGTACTTC. The V gene is TRBV6-6, the J gene TRBJ2-7; possibly TRBD1 or TRBD2 for D (5 bases each). The germline V gene has CDR1 MNHNY and CDR2 SVGAGI (reference sequence). CDR3 size: 13 residues. V was pared by 5 bases and J by 4 bases, with 12 bases between.

V and J are TRBV20-1 and TRBJ2-3, with TRBD2 matching 7 bases. The CDR3 length is 13 residues. V dropped 7 bases and J dropped 4; count of bases not matched to a gene: 8. Germline CDR1 reads DFQATT; CDR2 reads SNEGSKA (reference sequence). CDR3 DNA sequence: TGCAGTGAGACTAGCTTGGTTGCAGATACGCAGTATTTT. It codes for CSETSLVADTQYF.

This clonotype was detected a few times. The rearrangement uses TRBV12-3 or TRBV12-4 and TRBJ2-7; D is unresolved. There are 15 residues in the CDR3. With 0 bases removed from V and 7 bases from J, the gap between germline ends came to 16 bases. CDR3: CASSLAQSVPREQYF. DNA of the CDR3: TGTGCCAGCAGTTTAGCGCAGTCTGTTCCGAGAGAGCAGTACTTC.

The table lists this clonotype with many counts. The chain employs TRBV20-1 and TRBJ2-1; unclear D gene. Germline CDR1 and CDR2: DFQATT and SNEGSKA (reference sequence). The CDR3 covers 14 residues. Trimming removed 5 bases from V and 7 bases from J, with 18 bases in between. The DNA of the CDR3 is TGCAGTGCTTCCGTTGGGTCCCGAGCAAATGAGCAGTTCTTC. It codes for CSASVGSRANEQFF.

This clonotype was detected ten times or more. This sequence joins TRBV10-3 and TRBJ2-1; TRBD2 matches 13 bases. The CDR3 runs to 17 residues. Germline trimming cut 6 bases from V and 1 base from J; bases unmatched to any gene: 6. Germline assignment: CDR1 ENHRY and CDR2 SYGVKD. The CDR3 nucleotides are TGTGCCATCAGCAGGACTAGCGGGAGTTTATCCTACAATGAGCAGTTCTTC. Encoded protein: CAISRTSGSLSYNEQFF.

In its sample, this clonotype was seen a few times. V is TRBV27 and J is TRBJ2-5; 9 positions match TRBD2. The CDR3 loop spans 16 amino acids. The ends lost 5 bases at V and 4 bases at J; junction bases unmatched: 11. Germline CDR1 MNHEY, CDR2 SMNVEV (reference sequence). The CDR3 here is CASSTKGGGVRETQYF. In DNA, the CDR3 is TGTGCCAGCAGTACAAAAGGCGGGGGGGTGAGAGAGACCCAGTACTTC.

The chain recombines TRBV9 with TRBJ2-1; D may match TRBD1 or TRBD2 (7 bases each). CDR3 length: 14 amino acids. Per the germline V gene, CDR1 is SGDLS and CDR2 is YYNGEE. V lost 4 bases and J 8 bases, leaving 16 bases between the germline ends. CDR3 sequence: CASSLGGTAHEQFF. For the CDR3, the DNA is TGTGCCAGCAGCTTGGGAGGGACAGCCCATGAGCAGTTCTTC. The full variable domain, completed using reference TRBV9 and TRBJ2-1, is DSGVTQTPKHLITATGQRVTLRCSPRSGDLSVYWYQQSLDQGLQFLIQYYNGEERAKGNILERFSAQQFPDLHSELNLSSLELGDSALYFCASSLGGTAHEQFFGPGTRLTVL.

This clonotype was observed a few times. The chain employs TRBV9 and TRBJ1-1; 9 bases are a match to TRBD1. The CDR3 runs to 14 residues. Germline CDR1 and CDR2: SGDLS and YYNGEE. V shed 2 bases and J 6 bases; nucleotides not matched to a gene: 5. The CDR3 loop is CASSVGQGGAEAFF. Here the CDR3 DNA reads TGTGCCAGCAGCGTGGGACAGGGAGGGGCTGAAGCTTTCTTT.

The chain has TRBV12-3 or TRBV12-4 and TRBJ1-4, with D maybe TRBD1 (5 bases). V gave up 5 bases and J gave up 4 bases, with 14 bases separating them. The CDR3 has 15 amino acids. CDR3 residues: CASSPWGGFNEKLFF. The CDR3 DNA reads as TGTGCCAGCAGTCCATGGGGGGGATTTAATGAAAAACTGTTTTTT.

This clonotype was observed a few times. The chain uses TRBV12-5 and TRBJ1-1; weak D call: TRBD1 (5 bases). Germline V CDR1 and CDR2: LGHNT, FRNRAP. The CDR3 has 13 amino acids. Trimming took 0 bases from V and 8 from J, leaving 10 bases between them. CDR3 DNA: TGTGCTAGTGGTTTGGTACCAGGGCGGGAAGCTTTCTTT. It specifies CASGLVPGREAFF.

This clonotype was recorded at least ten times. CDR3 bases: TGCAGTGCTAGAGATGTAGCAGGGGACGGGGGTCTAAGCTCCTACAATGAGCAGTTCTTC. It yields the protein CSARDVAGDGGLSSYNEQFF. The chain employs TRBV20-1 and TRBJ2-1, with D perhaps assigned TRBD1 or TRBD2 (6 bases each). Germline CDR1 is DFQATT and CDR2 is SNEGSKA (reference sequence). Trimming took off 0 bases at V and 0 bases at J, with 24 bases between the two ends. The CDR3 is made up of 20 amino acids.

J is TRBJ1-6 and V is TRBV20-1; TRBD1 is a possible D gene (6 bases). CDR1 and CDR2 (germline): DFQATT, SNEGSKA (reference sequence). V was clipped by 1 base and J by 7 bases, with 14 bases between them. The length of the CDR3 is 15 residues. The CDR3 sequence is CSARVVTGKNSPLHF. CDR3 coding DNA: TGCAGTGCTAGAGTGGTTACAGGGAAAAATTCACCCCTCCACTTT.

This clonotype was seen a few times. V is TRBV6-1 and J is TRBJ2-7, with 9 bases lining up with TRBD1. CDR3 length: 15 amino acids. V was pared by 7 bases and J by 6 bases, with 13 bases of the junction left unmatched. CDR1 MNHNS and CDR2 SASEGT come from the germline V gene. The chain's CDR3 is CASTHPTGGRAEQYF. The CDR3 nucleotides read TGTGCCAGCACCCACCCCACAGGGGGCCGCGCCGAGCAGTACTTC.

The V call is TRBV12-3 or TRBV12-4, the J call TRBJ2-5, with 8 bases matching TRBD1. The junction had 7 bases not matched to a gene; V was cut back by 6 bases and J by 4 bases. The CDR3 loop spans 14 amino acids. Here the CDR3 DNA reads TGTGCCAGCAGCCCGGGACAGGCTGGAGAGACCCAGTACTTC. Protein product: CASSPGQAGETQYF.

This clonotype was counted a few times. The V and J genes are TRBV6-5 and TRBJ2-7; weak D call: TRBD2 (5 bases). Between the trimmed V and J ends, which lost 0 bases and 5 bases, there was a span of 11 bases. Per germline, CDR1 MNHEY and CDR2 SVGAGI. The length of the CDR3 is 14 residues. The CDR3 coding sequence is TGTGCCAGCAGTTACTCGCGGGCCCGACACGAGCAGTACTTC. Its protein product is CASSYSRARHEQYF.

This clonotype was picked up a small number of times. The chain combines TRBV20-1 with TRBJ2-1; 10 bases are shared with TRBD2. Germline-derived CDR1 and CDR2 are DFQATT and SNEGSKA (reference sequence). Trimming at V came to 0 bases and at J to 2 bases, leaving 4 bases not matched to a gene. This CDR3 has 16 residues. The CDR3 DNA is TGCAGTGCTAGAGATAGCGGGAGGTGGACCTACAATGAGCAGTTCTTC. This gives the protein CSARDSGRWTYNEQFF.

This clonotype came up many times. This chain joins TRBV2 and TRBJ2-3; D ambiguous. Germline lookup yields CDR1 SNHLY and CDR2 FYNNEI. This CDR3 is 16 amino acids long. V lost 4 bases and J 2 bases, leaving 16 bases between the germline ends. The CDR3 loop reads CASSGAQARFTDTQYF. The CDR3 region has the DNA TGTGCCAGCAGTGGCGCCCAAGCGAGATTCACAGATACGCAGTATTTT.

This clonotype was seen a few times. The chain combines TRBV20-1 with TRBJ2-2, with D uncertain. V dropped 4 bases and J dropped 0 bases, with 12 bases sitting between them. CDR1 and CDR2 (germline): DFQATT, SNEGSKA (reference sequence). The CDR3 is 15 residues long. CDR3 DNA: TGCAGTGCTACCGGAGTTGGTACGAACACCGGGGAGCTGTTTTTT. It yields the protein CSATGVGTNTGELFF.

This clonotype was counted a few times. The V call is TRBV12-3 or TRBV12-4, the J call TRBJ2-1; a weak D match, TRBD2 (6 bases). V lost 7 bases and J 0 bases, leaving 13 bases between the germline ends. This CDR3 is built from 15 residues. The CDR3 loop reads CASTHGSSSYNEQFF. CDR3 DNA: TGTGCCAGCACCCACGGGAGCAGCTCCTACAATGAGCAGTTCTTC.

This clonotype was seen a handful of times. The chain has TRBV12-3 or TRBV12-4 and TRBJ2-4, with D uncertain. The CDR3 has 13 residues. V lost 2 bases to trimming and J lost 3 bases, with 5 bases between them. CDR3 in amino acids: CASSLLYKNIQYF. The CDR3 nucleotides are TGTGCCAGCAGTTTACTGTACAAAAACATTCAGTACTTC.